This TCR beta chain came from a study of technical replicates of blood from a handful of donors. V was pared by 5 bases and J by 0 bases, with 15 bases between. Germline CDR1 is SGHRS and CDR2 is YFSETQ. The CDR3 spans 16 residues. Using immunoSEQ multiplex PCR, the repertoire was profiled, and TCRdb retains in-frame clones only, with some absent. The sample lists 90,000 to 100,000 clones, roughly 94% occurring once. J is TRBJ1-3 and V is TRBV5-1, with a tentative D call TRBD1 (5 bases). The clonotype was recovered from a human donor in good health. Sequenced sample: T cells isolated from PBMCs. In nucleotides, the CDR3 is TGCGCCAGCAGTTCCTCGGGGGGTTTCTCTGGAAACACCATATATTTT. Translated: CASSSSGGFSGNTIYF. The whole variable domain, filled in from reference TRBV5-1 and TRBJ1-3, reads KAGVTQTPRYLIKTRGQQVTLSCSPISGHRSVSWYQQTPGQGLQFLFEYFSETQRNKGNFPGRFSGRQFSNSRSEMNVSTLELGDSALYLCASSSSGGFSGNTIYFGEGSWLTVV.